What follows are 10 T cell receptor beta chains derived from one specimen sequenced in a study of cytomegalovirus exposure and HLA in healthy donors (dated by TCRdb to the late 2010s). Library creation used the immunoSEQ multiplex PCR assay. The multiplex PCR relied on a mix of 60 forward primers for TCR Vbeta segments and 13 reverse primers for TCR Jbeta segments. TCRdb carries this immuneACCESS record with in-frame sequences only. Its versions omit some clonotypes, under half of them owing to an unresolved V gene in the studies checked, with the rest unexplained. Recorded for this sample are about 87,000 clones; 74% of them occurred a single time. The top ten hold around 22% of the sample. What was sequenced was PBMCs. The source of these receptors is a young man in good health and CMV-seropositive.

This chain links TRBV7-3 with TRBJ2-2, with TRBD2 identical over 8 bases. V was clipped by 2 bases and J by 8 bases; unmatched bases: 1. The CDR3 extends over 13 amino acids. CDR1 is SGHTA, CDR2 FQGTGA, per germline. DNA for the CDR3: TGTGCCAGCAGCTTAGCGGGAGGAGGGGAGCTGTTTTTT. This sequence encodes CASSLAGGGELFF.

This chain connects TRBV29-1 to TRBJ1-3, with 8 bases lining up with TRBD1. The CDR3 is 16 residues long. Looked up from germline, CDR1 is SQVTM and CDR2 is ANQGSEA. With 5 bases clipped from V and 0 bases from J, the junction kept 9 bases outside the gene matches. The CDR3 sequence: CSVLTQGQGSGNTIYF. In DNA form, the CDR3 reads TGCAGCGTTCTCACCCAAGGACAGGGCTCTGGAAACACCATATATTTT.

A note on this clone: Other DNA sequences in the sample encode the same CDR3. The CDR3 DNA reads TGCGCCAGCAGCCTGGGACAGGCGAACACTGAAGCTTTCTTT. It codes for CASSLGQANTEAFF. The chain is built from TRBV5-1 and TRBJ1-1, with 8 bases fitting TRBD1. The CDR3 covers 14 residues. Germline-derived CDR1 and CDR2 are SGHRS and YFSETQ. After removal of 4 bases from V and 1 base from J, the junction contained 3 bases not matched to a gene.

As regards this clone: One end of the junction varies from germline; a read error may be responsible. At the DNA level, this CDR3 is encoded by other sequences in the same sample as well. The chain employs TRBV5-1 and TRBJ1-1; TRBD1 matches at 7 bases. The CDR3 is 16 amino acids. CDR1 and CDR2 (germline): SGHRS, YFSETQ. CDR3: CASSLSEGGPGTEAFF. CDR3 sequence (DNA): TGCGCCAGCAGCTTGAGTGAAGGGGGCCCGGGGACTGAGGCTTTCTTT.

The count of this clone is one. V is TRBV21-1 and J is TRBJ2-7; TRBD1, as called in the table, went unchecked against the DNA. TRBV21-1 is a documented pseudogene. There are 21 residues in the CDR3. The CDR3: CASSKDAFDRDRRFRIYEQYF. The DNA of the CDR3 is TGTGCCAGCAGCAAAGATGCCTTTGACCGGGACAGAAGGTTTAGGATCTACGAGCAGTACTTC.

V usage is TRBV11-2 and J usage is TRBJ2-7; 8 bases agree with TRBD2. V shed 5 bases, J shed 3 bases, and the junction held 3 bases outside the gene matches. The CDR3 is made up of 13 amino acids. Germline CDR1 is SGHAT and CDR2 is FQNNGV. The CDR3 is CASSTGGYYEQYF. CDR3 in DNA: TGTGCCAGCAGCACGGGGGGGTACTACGAGCAGTACTTC.

This clone was observed a single time. The chain recombines TRBV29-1 with TRBJ2-5; perhaps TRBD1 as D (6 bases). The CDR3 loop spans 14 amino acids. Germline CDR1 reads SQVTM; CDR2 reads ANQGSEA. V shed 3 bases and J shed 2 bases, with 13 bases lying between them. The CDR3 loop is CSVDGQNKQETQYF. As DNA, the CDR3 is TGCAGCGTTGACGGACAGAACAAACAAGAGACCCAGTACTTC. Full variable domain (outside the CDR3, taken from reference TRBV29-1 and TRBJ2-5): SAVISQKPSRDICQRGTSLTIQCQVDSQVTMMFWYRQQPGQSLTLIATANQGSEATYESGFVIDKFPISRPNLTFSTLTVSNMSPEDSSIYLCSVDGQNKQETQYFGPGTRLLVL.

The V gene is TRBV6-5, the J gene TRBJ2-1, with TRBD2 matching over 8 bases. Trimming at V came to 4 bases and at J to 5 bases, leaving 4 bases not matched to a gene. Looked up from germline, CDR1 is MNHEY and CDR2 is SVGAGI. CDR3 size: 14 residues. CDR3: CASSSVAGHNEQFF. The CDR3 DNA sequence: TGTGCCAGCAGTTCGGTAGCGGGGCACAATGAGCAGTTCTTC.

The V call is TRBV5-1, the J call TRBJ2-7; D call uncertain. Germline lookup yields CDR1 SGHRS and CDR2 YFSETQ. V lost 2 bases, J lost 0 bases, and 9 bases lay in between. The CDR3 contains 14 residues. Written as DNA, the CDR3 is TGCGCCAGCAGCTTTGATGGAGTCTCCTACGAGCAGTACTTC. This translates into CASSFDGVSYEQYF.

V usage is TRBV7-2 and J usage is TRBJ2-1; TRBD2 matches at 7 bases. Germline values: CDR1 SGHTA, CDR2 FQGNSA. Germline trimming cut 1 base from V and 2 bases from J; bases unmatched to any gene: 2. This CDR3 is built from 15 residues. The CDR3 DNA follows: TGTGCCAGCAGCTTAGAGCTAGCGGCCTACAATGAGCAGTTCTTC. Translating gives CASSLELAAYNEQFF.